A single sample gave rise to the 13 T cell receptor beta chains below, sequenced in a study of blood T cell repertoires in COVID-19 (dated by TCRdb to 2020 to 2022). Receptors were amplified or captured by the immunoSEQ multiplex PCR assay. Imported from immuneACCESS, the table was reduced by TCRdb to in-frame sequences with V and J called. These copies leave out some clones; in studies compared against another copy, an unresolved V gene accounts for under half, and the cause of the remainder is not known. The sample profile shows around 60,000 clones; approximately 80% of them were found once. The ten top clones hold around 3.7% of the sample. Material: peripheral blood. Every receptor here comes from a woman aged 80 or over with acute or convalescent COVID-19.

The chain has TRBV25-1 and TRBJ1-4; D ambiguous. CDR1 and CDR2 from the germline V gene are MGHDK and SYGVNS. Trimming cost V 3 bases and J 3 bases, with 5 bases left between them. The CDR3 consists of 13 residues. CDR3 region: CASSERANEKLFF. The CDR3, as DNA: TGTGCCAGCAGTGAGAGGGCTAATGAAAAACTGTTTTTT. Supplemented by reference TRBV25-1 and TRBJ1-4, the full variable domain reads EADIYQTPRYLVIGTGKKITLECSQTMGHDKMYWYQQDPGMELHLIHYSYGVNSTEKGDLSSESTVSRIRTEHFPLTLESARPSHTSQYLCASSERANEKLFFGSGTQLSVL.

J is TRBJ1-1 and V is TRBV30; D gene uncertain. Trimming removed 7 bases from V and 11 bases from J, with 14 bases in between. The V gene's germline CDR1 is GTSNPN and CDR2 SVGIG (reference sequence). There are 10 residues in the CDR3. The CDR3 coding sequence is TGTGCCTCCGAGGGTATTGAGGCTTTCTTT. Amino acid sequence: CASEGIEAFF. The full variable domain, with the rest looked up from reference TRBV30 and TRBJ1-1, is SQTIHQWPATLVQPVGSPLSLECTVEGTSNPNLYWYRQAAGRGLQLLFYSVGIGQISSEVPQNLSASRPQDRQFILSSKKLLLSDSGFYLCASEGIEAFFGQGTRLTVV.

The chain joins TRBV9 to TRBJ2-7; 9 bases align to TRBD1. This CDR3 region has 15 residues. Germline V gene data show CDR1 as SGDLS and CDR2 as YYNGEE. The V and J ends lost 0 bases and 3 bases, in that order; junction bases with no gene match: 4. CDR3 in amino acids: CASSVVPGQGYEQYF. Written as DNA, the CDR3 is TGTGCCAGCAGCGTAGTCCCGGGACAGGGCTACGAGCAGTACTTC.

This chain joins TRBV5-1 and TRBJ2-7; D may be TRBD1 (5 bases). The CDR3 runs to 14 residues. The V end was cut by 4 bases, the J end by 3 bases, with 14 bases between. Germline CDR1 reads SGHRS; CDR2 reads YFSETQ. The CDR3 protein is CASSPGPGLYEQYF. The CDR3 region has the DNA TGCGCCAGCAGCCCAGGGCCAGGGCTCTACGAGCAGTACTTC.

The chain uses TRBV19 and TRBJ2-1; D is perhaps TRBD1 (6 bases). V was trimmed by 4 bases and J by 1 base, leaving 11 bases between them. Germline lookup yields CDR1 LNHDA and CDR2 SQIVND (reference sequence). The CDR3 is 15 amino acids. As DNA, the CDR3 is TGTGCCAGTAGTAGGACAGCGTTATCCTACAATGAGCAGTTCTTC. Translating it yields CASSRTALSYNEQFF. The complete variable domain, with remaining parts taken from reference TRBV19 and TRBJ2-1, reads DGGITQSPKYLFRKEGQNVTLSCEQNLNHDAMYWYRQDPGQGLRLIYYSQIVNDFQKGDIAEGYSVSREKKESFPLTVTSAQKNPTAFYLCASSRTALSYNEQFFGPGTRLTVL.

The genes are TRBV2 and TRBJ2-2; TRBD1 aligns across 9 bases. After removal of 6 bases from V and 4 bases from J, the junction contained 9 bases not matched to a gene. Germline V gene lookup returns CDR1 SNHLY and CDR2 FYNNEI. The CDR3 runs to 16 residues. DNA of the CDR3: TGTGCCAGCAGCGCCCCGGGACAGGGATCCACCGGGGAGCTGTTTTTT. Protein product: CASSAPGQGSTGELFF.

This clone was counted a single time. The chain is built from TRBV4-2 and TRBJ1-1; D not certain. Germline-derived CDR1 and CDR2 are LGHNA and YNFKEQ. Trimming removed 3 bases at V and 3 bases at J, with 8 bases between. The CDR3 is 13 amino acids. As DNA, the CDR3 is TGTGCCAGCAGCCACCTCCAGGACACTGAAGCTTTCTTT. This encodes CASSHLQDTEAFF.

The chain couples TRBV2 to TRBJ1-5, with TRBD1 as a possible D gene (6 bases). Germline CDR1 is SNHLY and CDR2 is FYNNEI. V dropped 9 bases and J dropped 1 base, with 13 bases sitting between them. The CDR3 loop spans 14 amino acids. The CDR3 spells CASTGQGSNQPQHF. CDR3 DNA: TGTGCCAGTACAGGGCAAGGAAGCAATCAGCCCCAGCATTTT.

The V call is TRBV19, the J call TRBJ1-1; no firm D call. Germline V CDR1 and CDR2: LNHDA, SQIVND (reference sequence). The CDR3 spans 15 residues. V lost 3 bases to trimming and J lost 4 bases, with 15 bases between them. CDR3 sequence reads: CASSIGGGISTEAFF. In nucleotides, the CDR3 is TGTGCCAGTAGTATCGGTGGAGGAATCAGCACTGAAGCTTTCTTT.

V gene TRBV13 combines with J gene TRBJ2-7, with TRBD1 matching 10 bases. The CDR3 contains 14 residues. V was pared by 5 bases and J by 2 bases, with 3 bases of the junction left unmatched. The germline V gene encodes CDR1 PRHDT and CDR2 FYEKMQ (reference sequence). The CDR3 bases are TGTGCCAGCAGCCCGGACAGGGGGGCCTACGAGCAGTACTTC. Protein sequence: CASSPDRGAYEQYF.

The V and J genes are TRBV7-6 and TRBJ2-6; TRBD1 aligns across 9 bases. Germline V gene sequence: CDR1 SGHVS, CDR2 FNYEAQ. V shed 4 bases, J shed 5 bases, and the junction held 9 bases outside the gene matches. There are 17 residues in the CDR3. DNA for the CDR3: TGTGCCAGCAGCTCCCGGGACAGGGCTGGGAGGGCCAACGTCCTGACTTTC. This encodes CASSSRDRAGRANVLTF.

The chain couples TRBV4-2 to TRBJ2-7, with TRBD1 identical over 9 bases. Germline loops: CDR1 LGHNA, CDR2 YNFKEQ. V dropped 4 bases and J dropped 5; count of bases not matched to a gene: 12. CDR3 length: 16 amino acids. CDR3 DNA sequence: TGTGCCAGCAGCCCGGATTTAGGACAGGGGTCCGACGAGCAGTACTTC. Translating gives CASSPDLGQGSDEQYF.

The chain couples TRBV6-1 to TRBJ2-3, with 9 bases aligning to TRBD1. After removal of 3 bases from V and 2 bases from J, the junction contained 6 bases not matched to a gene. CDR3 length: 16 residues. Germline V CDR1 and CDR2: MNHNS, SASEGT. The CDR3 nucleotides read TGTGCCAGCAGTGATTCGGACAGGGGATTCACAGATACGCAGTATTTT. Protein sequence: CASSDSDRGFTDTQYF.